The TCR beta chain under discussion was sequenced for a study of Ad26.COV2.S vaccination and SARS-CoV-2 variants. This clone was found once. Repertoires were generated with immunoSEQ multiplex PCR, while TCRdb's copy carries only in-frame clones and drops some. The sample has about 460,000 clones; 70% to 90% are singletons. Treatment denoted: roughly 18 received Ad26.COV2.S at low or high dose, single or two shots; five or six received placebo; per-sample allocation not given. Collection of the samples took place on day 63 after the first injection of vaccine or placebo. V was cut by 4 bases and J by 7 bases, with 17 bases left in between. CDR3 length: 15 residues. In germline, CDR1 is SGDLS, CDR2 YYNGEE.

Sequencing was performed on peripheral blood, taken in a trial of Ad26.COV2.S vaccine versus placebo. The receptor's source is a person between 18 and 60 years old who received the Ad26.COV2.S COVID-19 vaccine or a placebo. This rearrangement joins TRBV9 to TRBJ2-2, with a weak D call TRBD2 (5 bases). CDR3 in DNA: TGTGCCAGCAGCCCTTCGGACTTTGAAGGCGGGGAGCTGTTTTTT. Translating it yields CASSPSDFEGGELFF. Full variable domain (outside the CDR3, taken from reference TRBV9 and TRBJ2-2): DSGVTQTPKHLITATGQRVTLRCSPRSGDLSVYWYQQSLDQGLQFLIQYYNGEERAKGNILERFSAQQFPDLHSELNLSSLELGDSALYFCASSPSDFEGGELFFGEGSRLTVL.